What follows is one T cell receptor beta chain and its context. This clonotype was recorded many times. This clone's antigen is unknown. Base-call qualities are not available, and no considerably larger clone is one nucleotide away. Ophthalmopathy patients had moderately to severely active disease, with a Clinical Activity Score of 3 or more, a NOSPECS grade of 4 or more, and a disease duration of less than 3 months. Any patient with an uncontrolled infection, another autoimmune disease, pregnancy or lactation was excluded. Clinical symptoms, serum thyroxine and TRAb, thyroid ultrasound, and orbital computed tomography formed the basis for the diagnoses. PBMCs were separated from over 9 ml of fresh peripheral blood using Ficoll-Paque density gradient centrifugation. Total RNA was extracted using Trizol reagent, and RNA quality was assessed on an Agilent 2100 Bioanalyzer. These data are taken from a study of T cells in Graves' hyperthyroidism and ophthalmopathy (dated 2019 in TCRdb). Notes on the research overall: Peripheral blood samples were taken at initial diagnosis, before any treatment was given. A discovery cohort of roughly 100 patients, about 40 with Graves' ophthalmopathy and about 58 with stable Graves' hyperthyroidism, was used to find distinguishing TCR V-J signatures. An independent validation cohort of around 19 hyperthyroidism patients and approximately 17 patients who later progressed to ophthalmopathy tested prospective prediction of ophthalmopathy. The approximately 100 discovery patients were divided at random into training and test sets in a 7:3 ratio. In addition, the study compared T-cell repertoires in thyroid tissue and in blood from five to seven Graves' hyperthyroidism patients. After sampling, hyperthyroidism patients received methimazole starting at 30 mg daily, and ophthalmopathy patients received high-dose intravenous methylprednisolone. The paper describes TCR Vbeta CDR3 sequencing of around 140 peripheral blood samples, made up of approximately 40 ophthalmopathy patients, some 76 hyperthyroidism patients and approximately 17 progressor patients.

The TCR beta CDR3 regions were amplified from RNA transcripts. The first round of RT-PCR for the TCR CDR3 was performed with the HTBI primer set and the Qiagen OneStep RT-PCR kit. Libraries were constructed in a second round of multiplex PCR, after which size selection and purification were performed. Libraries were sequenced paired-end with 100 bp reads on an Illumina HiSeq2000. The original pipeline was this. SOAPnuke was used to process the raw data, with reads discarded if the reads contained adapters or uncalled bases, had a mean Phred below 15, or lacked an exact constant-primer or identifier match. High-quality paired reads were merged using COPE v1.2.5, and each unique nucleotide sequence was defined as a clonotype. Clonotypes were aligned to IMGT TRBV, TRBD and TRBJ reference segments using MiTCR v1.1. Analysis was restricted to V-J combinations with a frequency above 0.0001, which covered roughly 99% of repertoires. The TCS score was defined as the ratio of F50 (clonal expansion) to E x V (chaos), calculated using BLOSUM62-based TCRdist between CDR3 peptides within each V-J. Welch's t-statistics and random forest reduced around 510 V-J features to about 13, which were used in a naive Bayes classifier (R e1071). TCRdb trimmed the raw reads at Q25, called clones with MiXCR and kept productive beta chains. A single entry per CDR3 protein holds the most common genes and DNA from its merged rows. These V and J calls originate from TCRdb's pipeline instead of the authors' own analysis. The sample yields 490,000 or so distinct CDR3 sequences; about 16% were counted once. The ten largest clonotypes hold around 32% of the sample.

Per the germline V gene, SGHTA is the CDR1 and FQGNSA is the CDR2. Germline trimming: 5 bases from V, 6 bases from J; junction bases outside gene matches: 7. Inclusive of the bounding cysteine and phenylalanine, the CDR3 is 13 residues long. Kept here is only the CDR3 DNA, which spans 39 bases and is read in frame from base 1. Beyond this particular receptor, the publication reports: Most expanded thyroid clonotypes (frequency above 0.001) were also detected in blood, a finding suggesting that blood repertoires may reflect thyroid immune responses. In cross-validation, a model built on a 13 V-J signature told ophthalmopathy apart from stable hyperthyroidism with 87.88% sensitivity and about 81% specificity, and in testing the same model reached 80%/75%. During validation, the model predicted progression to ophthalmopathy a median of roughly 7.1 months ahead of onset, with more than 55% sensitivity and about 72% specificity. No statistical method was used to set the sample size in advance, and investigators knew the group allocation.

This receptor chain uses TRBV7-2 and TRBJ2-7, and 7 bases in between align with TRBD2. Source material: blood. This TCR came from a woman in her thirties with Graves' ophthalmopathy. In nucleotides, the sequence is TGTGCCAGCAGCATTGGCGGGAGTTTCGAGCAGTACTTC. Its protein is CASSIGGSFEQYF. The full variable domain, completed from the reference TRBV7-2 and TRBJ2-7 proteins outside the CDR3, reads GAGVSQSPSNKVTEKGKDVELRCDPISGHTALYWYRQSLGQGLEFLIYFQGNSAPDKSGLPSDRFSAERTGGSVSTLTIQRTQQEDSAVYLCASSIGGSFEQYFGPGTRLTVT.